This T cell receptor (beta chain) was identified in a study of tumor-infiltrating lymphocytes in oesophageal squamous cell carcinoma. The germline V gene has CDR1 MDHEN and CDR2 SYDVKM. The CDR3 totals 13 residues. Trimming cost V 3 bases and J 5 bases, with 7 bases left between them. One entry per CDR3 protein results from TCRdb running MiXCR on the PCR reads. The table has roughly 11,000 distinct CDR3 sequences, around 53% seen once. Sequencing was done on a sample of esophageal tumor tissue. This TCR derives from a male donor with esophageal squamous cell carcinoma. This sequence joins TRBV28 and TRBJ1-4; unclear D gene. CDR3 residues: CASSFSGNEKLFF. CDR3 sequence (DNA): TGTGCCAGCAGTTTCTCCGGGAATGAAAAACTGTTTTTT.